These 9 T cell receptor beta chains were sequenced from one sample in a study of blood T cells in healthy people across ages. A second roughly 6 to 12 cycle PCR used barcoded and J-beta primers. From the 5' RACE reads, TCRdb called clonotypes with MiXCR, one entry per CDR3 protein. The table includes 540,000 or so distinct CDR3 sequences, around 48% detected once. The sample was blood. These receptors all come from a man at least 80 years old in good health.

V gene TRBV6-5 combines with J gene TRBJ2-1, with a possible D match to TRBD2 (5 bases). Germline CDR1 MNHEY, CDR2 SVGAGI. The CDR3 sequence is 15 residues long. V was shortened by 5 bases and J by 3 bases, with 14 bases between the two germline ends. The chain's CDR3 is CASSANRGIYNEQFF. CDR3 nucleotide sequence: TGTGCCAGCAGTGCCAACCGGGGTATCTACAATGAGCAGTTCTTC.

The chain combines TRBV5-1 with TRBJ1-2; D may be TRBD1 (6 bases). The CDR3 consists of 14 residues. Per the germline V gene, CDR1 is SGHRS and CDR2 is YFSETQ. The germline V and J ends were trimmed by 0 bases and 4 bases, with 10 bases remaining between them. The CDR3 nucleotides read TGCGCCAGCAGCTTGGAGGGGGAAGGCTATGGCTACACCTTC. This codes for CASSLEGEGYGYTF.

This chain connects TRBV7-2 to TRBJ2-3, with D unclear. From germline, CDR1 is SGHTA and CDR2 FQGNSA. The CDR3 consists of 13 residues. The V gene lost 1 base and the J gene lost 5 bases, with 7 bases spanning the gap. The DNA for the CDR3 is TGTGCCAGCAGCTTAGACAACGGAGATACGCAGTATTTT. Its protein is CASSLDNGDTQYF.

For the CDR3, the DNA is TGTGCCAGCAGCTTAATGGCCGGGACAGAGAGCCTCTACGAGCAGTACTTC. Its protein product is CASSLMAGTESLYEQYF. This chain uses TRBV7-3 with TRBJ2-4; 7 nucleotides line up with TRBD1. The J call could be wrong; TRBJ2-7 is a better fit for the DNA end. Germline CDR1 and CDR2: SGHTA and FQGTGA. The CDR3 is 17 residues long.

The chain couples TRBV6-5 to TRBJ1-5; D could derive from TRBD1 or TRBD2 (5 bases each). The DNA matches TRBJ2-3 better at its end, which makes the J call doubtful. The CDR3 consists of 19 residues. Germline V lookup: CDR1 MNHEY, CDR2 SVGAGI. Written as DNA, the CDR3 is TGTGCCAGCAGTTACGGGACCCCATCGTCCCGCTATAGCAATCAGCCCCAGTATTTT. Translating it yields CASSYGTPSSRYSNQPQYF.

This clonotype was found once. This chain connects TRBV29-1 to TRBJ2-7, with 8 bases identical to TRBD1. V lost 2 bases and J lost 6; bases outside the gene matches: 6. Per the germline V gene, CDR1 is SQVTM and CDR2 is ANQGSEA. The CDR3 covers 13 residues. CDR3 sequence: CSVEQGAGSEQYF. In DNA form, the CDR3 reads TGCAGCGTTGAACAGGGGGCAGGGAGCGAGCAGTACTTC.

The CDR3 loop reads CASSPGTAFNEQFF. DNA for the CDR3: TGCGCCAGCAGCCCCGGGACGGCTTTCAATGAGCAGTTCTTC. The rearrangement joins TRBV5-1 to TRBJ2-1; D is possibly TRBD1 or TRBD2 (5 bases each). The V end lost 4 bases, the J end lost 6 bases, and 14 bases lay between the germline ends. CDR1 is SGHRS and CDR2 is YFSETQ in the germline V gene. The CDR3 has 14 residues.

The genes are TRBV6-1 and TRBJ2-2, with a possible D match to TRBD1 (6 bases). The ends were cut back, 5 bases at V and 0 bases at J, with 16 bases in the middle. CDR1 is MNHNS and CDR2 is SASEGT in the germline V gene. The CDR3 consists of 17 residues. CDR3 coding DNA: TGTGCCAGCAGTATCACCTTTGACAGGACGAACACCGGGGAGCTGTTTTTT. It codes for CASSITFDRTNTGELFF.

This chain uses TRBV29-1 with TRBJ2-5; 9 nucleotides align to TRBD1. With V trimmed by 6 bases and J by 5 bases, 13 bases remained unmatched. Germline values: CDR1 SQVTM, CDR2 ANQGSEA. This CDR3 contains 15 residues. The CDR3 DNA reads TGCAGCGTACGAGGGACAGGGTCTGATGTGGAGACCCAGTACTTC. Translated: CSVRGTGSDVETQYF.